The clone carrying this T cell receptor (beta chain) was found many times. V was trimmed by 1 base and J by 0 bases, leaving 13 bases between them. Per germline, CDR1 LGHDT and CDR2 YNNKEL (reference sequence). This CDR3 is 17 amino acids long. The entry originates in a study of identical twins. MiXCR was run by TCRdb on the 5' RACE reads, yielding one entry per CDR3 protein. The data contain around 530,000 distinct CDR3 sequences, roughly 15% of them seen just once; the ten biggest clones take up around 0.4%. The same data also contributed to another study, on yellow fever vaccine responses in identical twins.

The source of this sequence is a woman younger than 30 in good health. The chain employs TRBV3-1 and TRBJ2-1; D gene uncertain. The sequencing sample was made of CD4+ T cells sorted from blood. The CDR3 sequence is CASSQARESSSYNEQFF. The CDR3 DNA sequence: TGTGCCAGCAGCCAAGCCCGTGAGTCTAGCTCCTACAATGAGCAGTTCTTC.